This TCR beta chain stems from a study of beta chain features in type 1 diabetes. A word on this clone: Its antigen is undetermined.

Researchers reported sorting CD4+ naive, central memory, regulatory and stem cell-like memory cells via CD45RO/CCR7/CD25/CD127/CD95/CD27. Without exception, sorted populations had purity beyond 98%. Expressed TCRB transcripts were sequenced after all isolated RNA was converted to cDNA. Sequenced naive, central memory and regulatory T cell samples produced an average of approximately 3.8 million reads. The protocol was immunoSEQ multiplex PCR, while the TCRdb copy is restricted to in-frame clones and leaves out a portion. The sample includes under 850,000 clones, 13% seen only once; the top ten take 0.022%. Germline lookup yields CDR1 GTSNPN and CDR2 SVGIG (reference sequence). The CDR3 spans 15 residues. The V gene lost 3 bases and the J gene lost 5 bases, with 19 bases spanning the gap. Findings and caveats of the study: Shortening of TCRB CDR3s, moderate but significant, appeared in all four CD4+ subsets of Type 1 diabetes patients. The naive, central memory and Treg TCRB repertoires looked more alike in patients than they did in healthy donors.

The receptor was isolated from a man younger than 35 with type 1 diabetes. The specimen was naive CD4+ T cells from blood. J is TRBJ2-5 and V is TRBV30; D may match TRBD1 or TRBD2 (5 bases each). CDR3 in amino acids: CAWSPAPREGETQYF. In DNA form, the CDR3 reads TGTGCCTGGAGCCCGGCCCCAAGAGAGGGGGAGACCCAGTACTTC.